The TCR beta chain under discussion was sequenced for a study of Ad26.COV2.S vaccination and SARS-CoV-2 variants. In the study overall: Intramuscular Ad26.COV2.S at 5x10^10 or 1x10^11 viral particles.

Regarding treatment: 15 to 20 received Ad26.COV2.S at low or high dose, single or two shots; about 5 received placebo; per-sample allocation not given. Sampling occurred on day 63 after the first vaccine or placebo injection. The sample came from a Boston adult aged 18-55 years. Notes on this clone: Its cognate antigen is unknown.

Overall study findings and caveats: Substantial post-vaccination breadth of spike-specific CD8+ and CD4+ T cell responses was reported.

The CDR3 runs to 15 residues. V lost 3 bases to trimming and J lost 1 base, with 11 bases between them. Looked up from germline, CDR1 is SGHTA and CDR2 is FQGTGA. The method was immunoSEQ multiplex PCR; TCRdb's version includes in-frame clones alone and lacks a portion of them. Of 350,000 to 500,000 clones in the sample, roughly nine tenths are singletons; the top ten hold over 2.5%. The receptor's source is a person aged 18-60 years who received the Ad26.COV2.S COVID-19 vaccine or a placebo. The gene calls are TRBV7-3 and TRBJ2-3; D is possibly TRBD2 (5 bases). Here the sequenced sample was peripheral blood, taken in a trial of Ad26.COV2.S vaccine versus placebo. Written as DNA, the CDR3 is TGTGCCAGCAGCTTGACTAACGGGGGCACAGATACGCAGTATTTT. Residues: CASSLTNGGTDTQYF.